Listed here is a single T cell receptor beta chain. Antigen unknown. CDR3 length: 13 residues. The V gene's germline CDR1 is ENHRY and CDR2 SYGVKD. With the 5' RACE reads reprocessed, TCRdb shows one record per CDR3 protein and no DNA. The sample table sets out 300,000 or so distinct CDR3 sequences. This record belongs to a study of T cells expressing NK-cell markers. Across the study: Researchers got TCR beta repertoires out of sorted CD3+CD56+NKG2C+, CD3+CD56+NKG2C- and CD3+CD56-NKG2C+ T cells. Whole-study findings and limits: Expanded NKG2C+ T cell clones had unclear HCMV specificity. CD8+ T cells in over 5 donors included dominant NKG2C+ clonotypes at roughly 1.0-7.5%. Also leading the CD3+CD56-NKG2C+ fraction in a handful of donors were these clonotypes.

J is TRBJ2-5 and V is TRBV10-3; the D call of TRBD1 rests on TCRdb alone, since no DNA is present to check it. This clonotype was sampled from a woman between 18 and 69 years old in good health. The specimen sequenced was blood T cells: a sorted CD56 or NKG2C T cell subset, CD4+ or CD8+ T cells, or bulk PBMC T cells (not recorded which). The CDR3 loop is CAISGGRQETQYF.